A selection of T cell receptor beta chains follows, all from one sample in a study of T-cell reconstitution after alpha-beta-depleted transplantation in children. A single record per CDR3 protein comes from TCRdb applying MiXCR to the PCR reads. The sample lists 3,000 to 4,500 distinct CDR3 sequences, roughly 23% seen once, with about 61% in the top ten. Sequencing used PBMCs, mostly from graft donor cells, obtained 60 days after TCRalphabeta/CD19-depleted stem cell transplant. Every receptor here comes from a boy less than two years old who had a stem cell transplant for acute myeloid leukemia, so the T cells may come from the graft donor. The CDR3 runs from the conserved cysteine through the conserved F or W. A D gene is named only where the DNA matches it firmly. Size is stated for part of the rows, as once, few or many counts, or as a class when the clone is expanded.

TRBV27	-	TRBJ1-5	medium-sized	TGTGCCAGCAGTTTATCGGGGGGCAATCAGCCCCAGCATTTT	CASSLSGGNQPQHF
TRBV12-3/TRBV12-4	-	TRBJ2-2	-	TGTGCCAGCAGTTTATCTGGCTCGATGAACACCGGGGAGCTGTTTTTT	CASSLSGSMNTGELFF
TRBV6-5	-	TRBJ1-1	many	TGTGCCAGCAGTTACTCGTGGGGGGGCACTGAAGCTTTCTTT	CASSYSWGGTEAFF
TRBV15	-	TRBJ2-5	-	TGTGAGATCTTGGGGGGTGACCAAGAGACCCAGTACTTC	CEILGGDQETQYF
TRBV4-3	-	TRBJ2-2	-	TGCGCCAGCAGCCGGAGCCCAGATGACACCGGGGAGCTGTTTTTT	CASSRSPDDTGELFF
TRBV9	-	TRBJ2-6	many	TGTGCCAGCAGCACCCGTGGGACCCTCACCAACGTCCTGACTTTC	CASSTRGTLTNVLTF
TRBV7-9	TRBD1	TRBJ2-5	-	TGTGCCAGCAGCAACCCGGGGGACAGGGGCTGGGAGACCCAGTACTTC	CASSNPGDRGWETQYF
TRBV12-3/TRBV12-4	TRBD1	TRBJ2-2	medium-sized	TGTGCCAGCAGTTGGACAGGGGCGAGGACCGGGGAGCTGTTTTTT	CASSWTGARTGELFF
TRBV25-1	-	TRBJ2-7	-	TGTGCCAGCAGCAGAGATCGGGGCCTGGGCGAGCAGTACTTC	CASSRDRGLGEQYF
TRBV7-9	TRBD1	TRBJ1-5	medium-sized	TGTGCCAGCAGCCGCGGGACAGGGGGTCGCAATCAGCCCCAGCATTTT	CASSRGTGGRNQPQHF
TRBV18	-	TRBJ1-5	many	TGTGCCAGCTCACCGTCCGGGGGGGATGGGAGCAATCAGCCCCAGCATTTT	CASSPSGGDGSNQPQHF
TRBV7-2	-	TRBJ1-1	many	TGTGCCAGCAGCTTAGGCGCAGGGCACACTGAAGCTTTCTTT	CASSLGAGHTEAFF
TRBV14	-	TRBJ2-1	many	TGTGCCAGCAGCCCCGGACGGACCGTATACAATGAGCAGTTCTTC	CASSPGRTVYNEQFF
TRBV5-1	-	TRBJ1-1	medium-sized	TGCGCCAGCAGCTTGCCGGGTTCGGACACTGAAGCTTTCTTT	CASSLPGSDTEAFF
TRBV5-1	TRBD1	TRBJ1-1	once	TGCGCCAGCAGCTCGGGACAGGTCCGAGTTATGAACACTGAAGCTTTCTTT	CASSSGQVRVMNTEAFF
TRBV20-1	TRBD1	TRBJ1-5	many	TGCAGTGCTGCCTCAGGGGGAAGTAGCAATCAGCCCCAGCATTTT	CSAASGGSSNQPQHF
TRBV5-1	TRBD1	TRBJ2-5	many	TGCGCCAGCAGCTTGGCCGGGACAGGGGGCGCGGAGACCCAGTACTTC	CASSLAGTGGAETQYF
TRBV10-3	-	TRBJ1-5	-	TGTGCCATCAGTGAAGGAAGGAATAGCAATCAGCCCCAGCATTTT	CAISEGRNSNQPQHF
TRBV5-1	TRBD2	TRBJ2-3	few	TGCGCCAGCAGCTTGGCGGTGGGCGGGGGGGTGGATACGCAGTATTTT	CASSLAVGGGVDTQYF
TRBV28	-	TRBJ2-2	many	TGTGCCAGCAGTTTATTACGGGCCACCGGGGAGCTGTTTTTT	CASSLLRATGELFF
TRBV7-2	-	TRBJ2-1	once	TGTGCCAGCAGCTCCTCCGGGCGGGCCCAGGGCAATGAGCAGTTCTTC	CASSSSGRAQGNEQFF
TRBV12-3/TRBV12-4	-	TRBJ1-5	medium-sized	TGTGCCAGCAGCCGTAGAAGGTATTTTGGTATGAACAATCAGCCCCAGCATTTT	CASSRRRYFGMNNQPQHF
TRBV5-1	-	TRBJ1-1	-	TGCGCCAGCAGCTTGGAGATTAACACTGAAGCTTTCTTT	CASSLEINTEAFF
TRBV5-6	-	TRBJ1-4	medium-sized	TGTGCCAGCAGCTTGCTTCGGGGGCTGAGTGATGAAAAACTGTTTTTT	CASSLLRGLSDEKLFF
TRBV12-3/TRBV12-4	-	TRBJ2-5	medium-sized	TGTGCCAGCAGTTTGGGACGGAATCAAGAGACCCAGTACTTC	CASSLGRNQETQYF
TRBV15	-	TRBJ2-1	hyperexpanded	TGTGCCACCAGCAGAGATTGGGGAAATGAGCAGTTCTTC	CATSRDWGNEQFF
TRBV10-2	-	TRBJ2-1	large	TGCGCCAGCAGTGAGCCCATATCGGGGAATGAGCAGTTCTTC	CASSEPISGNEQFF
TRBV20-1	-	TRBJ2-4	medium-sized	TGCAGTGCATACTTGGGGACGGCCAAAAACATTCAGTACTTC	CSAYLGTAKNIQYF
TRBV18	TRBD1	TRBJ2-7	medium-sized	TGTGCCAGCTCACCTCAGACAGGGGCTTCCGAGCAGTACTTC	CASSPQTGASEQYF
TRBV29-1	TRBD1	TRBJ1-2	many	TGCAGCGTTGACAGGGGGAACTATGGCTACACCTTC	CSVDRGNYGYTF
TRBV28	-	TRBJ2-2	many	TGTGCCAGTAACCTCTCAGGGCCCACCGGGGAGCTGTTTTTT	CASNLSGPTGELFF
TRBV7-8	TRBD2	TRBJ2-1	many	TGTGCCAGCAGCTTAGTCGGCGGGGGGGCTTACAATGAGCAGTTCTTC	CASSLVGGGAYNEQFF
TRBV7-2	-	TRBJ1-5	many	TGTGCCAGCAGCGTCGACAGCAATCAGCCCCAGCATTTT	CASSVDSNQPQHF
TRBV11-2	-	TRBJ2-1	many	TGTGCCAGCAGCTTAGATCGAGACCGGGCGGGGGAGCAGTTCTTC	CASSLDRDRAGEQFF
TRBV7-6	-	TRBJ2-7	-	TGTGCCAGCAGCCCCGGGCCCAACTACGAGCAGTACTTC	CASSPGPNYEQYF
TRBV28	-	TRBJ1-6	many	TGTGCCAGCAGTTTATCGCAGGGCGGTTCACCCCTCCACTTT	CASSLSQGGSPLHF
TRBV6-5	-	TRBJ1-1	many	TGTGCCAGCAGTCCCCTGGGACTAACGGTAGTGGCTTTCTTT	CASSPLGLTVVAFF
TRBV28	-	TRBJ1-5	many	TGTGCCAGCACCCAGGACTCGGTAAGTCAGCCCCAGCATTTT	CASTQDSVSQPQHF
TRBV18	-	TRBJ1-2	many	TGTGCCAGCTCGTCGGGGGCGGACTATGGCTACACCTTC	CASSSGADYGYTF
TRBV6-1	-	TRBJ2-3	-	TGTGCCAGCAGAGCCGGGACAACCTCCACAGATACGCAGTATTTT	CASRAGTTSTDTQYF
TRBV20-1	-	TRBJ1-5	many	TGCAGTGCTAGAGATTTAGGGGAAGGAAATCAGCCCCAGCATTTT	CSARDLGEGNQPQHF
TRBV15	-	TRBJ1-1	large	TGTGCCACCCTCGGGGACACTGAAGCTTTCTTT	CATLGDTEAFF
TRBV24-1	-	TRBJ2-3	many	TGTGCCACCGGGTCAGTCGATACGCAGTATTTT	CATGSVDTQYF
TRBV6-5	TRBD2	TRBJ2-1	many	TGTGCCAGCAGTTACTCGAGCGGGGGGGGTCATGAGCAGTTCTTC	CASSYSSGGGHEQFF
TRBV5-4	-	TRBJ2-3	few	TGTGCCAGCAGCTTGGGGCTCGTCGGCTCTGAGCAGTATTTT	CASSLGLVGSEQYF
TRBV5-1	-	TRBJ2-5	many	TGCGCCAGCAGCTTGCAGGCAGGGTGGGAAGAGACCCAGTACTTC	CASSLQAGWEETQYF
TRBV6-2/TRBV6-3	-	TRBJ2-1	many	TGTGCCAGCAGTTTCACAGGGAGGCCTTACAATGAGCAGTTCTTC	CASSFTGRPYNEQFF
TRBV20-1	TRBD1	TRBJ1-4	-	TGCAGTGCTAAGGGGGCTTTACAGGGAAAACTGTTTTTT	CSAKGALQGKLFF
TRBV6-2/TRBV6-3	-	TRBJ2-5	-	TGTGCCAGCAGTTCAAATCCTGGGGTGGCAGAGACCCAGTACTTC	CASSSNPGVAETQYF
TRBV20-1	TRBD2	TRBJ2-3	large	TGCACTCCGGGGGGGACCACAGATACGCAGTATTTT	CTPGGTTDTQYF
TRBV15	-	TRBJ1-5	-	TGTGTTATCTTGGGAGTGCATTTT	CVILGVHF
TRBV6-5	TRBD2	TRBJ2-1	many	TGTGCCAGCAGTTCCAACCCCGGGGGGGTGTCCTACAATGAGCAGTTCTTC	CASSSNPGGVSYNEQFF
TRBV6-2/TRBV6-3	-	TRBJ2-1	many	TGTGCCACCTGCGGACAGTTCAATGAGCAGTTCTTC	CATCGQFNEQFF
TRBV27	-	TRBJ2-1	-	TGTGCCAGCAGTGCCCAGCCCTTCGAGCAGTTCTTC	CASSAQPFEQFF
TRBV6-4	TRBD1	TRBJ2-5	-	TGTACCTGCTGCAGGGGGCAAGAGACCCAGTACTTC	CTCCRGQETQYF
TRBV9	TRBD2	TRBJ2-5	many	TGTGCCAGCAGCGTAGCTCCTCGGACTAGCGCACAAGAGACCCAGTACTTC	CASSVAPRTSAQETQYF
TRBV27	-	TRBJ1-2	many	TGTGCCAGCACCTCGGTCGGGAGCTATGGCTACACCTTC	CASTSVGSYGYTF